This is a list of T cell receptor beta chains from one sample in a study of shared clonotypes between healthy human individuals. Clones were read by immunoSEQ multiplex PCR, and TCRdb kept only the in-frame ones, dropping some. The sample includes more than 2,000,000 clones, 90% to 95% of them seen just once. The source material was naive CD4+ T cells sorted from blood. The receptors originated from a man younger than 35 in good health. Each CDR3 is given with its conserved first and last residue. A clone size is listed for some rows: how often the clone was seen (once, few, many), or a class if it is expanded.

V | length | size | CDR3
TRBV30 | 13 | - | CAWTSGGVNEQFF
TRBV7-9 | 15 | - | CASSLEGYSNQPQHF
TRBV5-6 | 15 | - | CASSLPGDLNTEAFF
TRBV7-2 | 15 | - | CASRPSGVWHTEAFF
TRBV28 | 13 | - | CASSLLDTYEQYF
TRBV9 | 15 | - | CASSSGVNSNQPQHF
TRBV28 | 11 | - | CASRGRTEAFF
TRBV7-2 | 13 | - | CASSPRVDYEQYF
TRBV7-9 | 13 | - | CASSSSPIETQYF
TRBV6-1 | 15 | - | CASSAGTGGIDTQYF
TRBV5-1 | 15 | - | CASSLGPATGETQYF
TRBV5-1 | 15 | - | CASSLGVRATGEQYF
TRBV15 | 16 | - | CATSRGRQGSSYEQYF
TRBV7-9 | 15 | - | CASSSGTLNTGELFF
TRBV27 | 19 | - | CASSLRIREGYSYNSPLHF
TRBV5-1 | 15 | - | CASSATGTGIDTQYF
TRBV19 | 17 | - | CASSMTATGISNQPQHF
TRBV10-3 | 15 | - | CAISESAGTPYGYTF
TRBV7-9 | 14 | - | CASSWGTTQETQYF
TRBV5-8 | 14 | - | CASSLRDRGVEQYF
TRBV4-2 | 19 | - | CASSQALVAVRAVGETQYF
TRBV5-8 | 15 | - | CASRWGRGPLETQYF
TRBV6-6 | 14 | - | CASSRTGSQETQYF
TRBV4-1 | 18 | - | CASSQGVGGSRSNQPQHF
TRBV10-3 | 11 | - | CAIATGDEQYF
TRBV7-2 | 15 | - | CASSPRTGSQETQYF
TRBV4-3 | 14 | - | CASSQVGGSTEAFF
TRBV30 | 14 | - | CAWSALHNTGELFF
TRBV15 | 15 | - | CATSRTSGASYEQYF
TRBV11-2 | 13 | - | CASSLTTNEKLFF
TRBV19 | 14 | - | CASSISLVSVGYTF
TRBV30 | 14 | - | CAWNMGGPNEKLFF
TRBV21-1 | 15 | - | CASSKALGQSGGYTF
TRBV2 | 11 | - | CASNYHNEQFF
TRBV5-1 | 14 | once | CASSVGTGSHEQYF
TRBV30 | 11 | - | CAWSGFHEQYF
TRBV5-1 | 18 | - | CASSLGRLAGEEGYEQYF
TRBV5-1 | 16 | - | CASSSRAGTDPYEQYF
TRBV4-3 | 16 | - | CASSQGIGEVTDTQYF
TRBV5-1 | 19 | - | CASSLVNTGTGEPNQPQHF
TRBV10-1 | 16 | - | CASSERSGRSTDTQYF
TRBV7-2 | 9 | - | CASSFEAFF
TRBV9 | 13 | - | CASSVGTGRPQHF
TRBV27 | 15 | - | CASSLGQGDNSPLHF
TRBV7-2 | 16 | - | CASSYGGSANTGELFF
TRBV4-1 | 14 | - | CASSQDRAKQPQHF
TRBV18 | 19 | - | CASSPPGTSGRFSYNEQFF
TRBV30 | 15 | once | CAWIPRTSSYNEQFF
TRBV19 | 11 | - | CASSTLSFYTF
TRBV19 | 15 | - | CASSMVPAGVRRAFF
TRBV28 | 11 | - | CASLSPGELFF
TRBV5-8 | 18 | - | CASSGQRGARSGANVLTF
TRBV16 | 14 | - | CASSQSGGLQPQHF
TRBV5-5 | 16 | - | CASRRPPGQGSHEQYF
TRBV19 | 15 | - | CASSGQGAPGNTIYF
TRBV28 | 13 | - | CASSLMGRWEQYF
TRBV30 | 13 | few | CAWSVQFYNEQFF
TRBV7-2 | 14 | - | CASSSQGAENEQFF
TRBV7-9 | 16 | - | CASSPRDRGREETQYF
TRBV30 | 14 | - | CAWSETSTNEKLFF